A selection of T cell receptor beta chains follows, all from one sample in a study of blood T cell repertoires in COVID-19. TCRdb's table, derived via immunoSEQ multiplex PCR, lists solely in-frame clones and lacks some. The sample carries some 56,000 clones, around 86% recorded once. The sample taken for sequencing was peripheral blood. The receptors shown here come from a woman of 80 years or more with acute or convalescent COVID-19. Each CDR3 is given with its conserved first and last residue. Fields, in order: V gene, clone size, CDR3 length, J gene, D gene, CDR3 protein, CDR3 DNA. A D gene is named only where the DNA matches it firmly. Size values are once, few and many counts, or a class for expanded clones, and some rows have none.

V: TRBV9; size: NA; length: 14; J: TRBJ2-5; D: TRBD2; CDR3: CASSAGGPVETQYF; DNA: TGTGCCAGCAGCGCGGGGGGACCCGTGGAGACCCAGTACTTC
V: TRBV5-1; size: few; length: 14; J: TRBJ1-1; D: NA; CDR3: CASSLNFGIRSKLF; DNA: TGCGCCAGCAGCTTGAATTTCGGGATTCGGTCGAAGCTCTTT
V: TRBV4-2; size: NA; length: 17; J: TRBJ1-5; D: TRBD1; CDR3: CASSQAPPTGGEQPQHF; DNA: TGTGCCAGCAGCCAAGCGCCCCCGACAGGGGGTGAACAGCCCCAGCATTTT
V: TRBV7-6; size: NA; length: 14; J: TRBJ2-1; D: TRBD2; CDR3: CASSLTSGHNEQFF; DNA: TGTGCCAGCAGCTTGACTAGCGGACACAATGAGCAGTTCTTC
V: TRBV3-1/TRBV3-2; size: NA; length: 14; J: TRBJ1-2; D: NA; CDR3: CASSVRDQGSGYTF; DNA: TGTGCCAGCAGCGTCCGAGATCAGGGGAGCGGCTACACCTTC
V: TRBV11-3; size: NA; length: 16; J: TRBJ2-5; D: NA; CDR3: CASSWRGRASVETQYF; DNA: TGTGCCAGCAGCTGGAGGGGGCGGGCTAGCGTGGAGACCCAGTACTTC
V: TRBV3-1/TRBV3-2; size: NA; length: 13; J: TRBJ2-1; D: NA; CDR3: CASSPSSYNEQFF; DNA: TGTGCCAGCAGCCCTAGCTCCTACAATGAGCAGTTCTTC
V: TRBV12-5; size: NA; length: 14; J: TRBJ2-5; D: NA; CDR3: CASGMTGTSETQYF; DNA: TGTGCTAGTGGTATGACCGGGACATCAGAGACCCAGTACTTC
V: TRBV7-2; size: NA; length: 14; J: TRBJ2-2; D: NA; CDR3: CASSLGGNTGELFF; DNA: TGTGCCAGCAGCTTAGGAGGGAACACCGGGGAGCTGTTTTTT
V: TRBV11-1; size: NA; length: 13; J: TRBJ1-2; D: NA; CDR3: CASSPDRDYGYTF; DNA: TGTGCCAGCAGCCCCGACAGAGACTATGGCTACACCTTC